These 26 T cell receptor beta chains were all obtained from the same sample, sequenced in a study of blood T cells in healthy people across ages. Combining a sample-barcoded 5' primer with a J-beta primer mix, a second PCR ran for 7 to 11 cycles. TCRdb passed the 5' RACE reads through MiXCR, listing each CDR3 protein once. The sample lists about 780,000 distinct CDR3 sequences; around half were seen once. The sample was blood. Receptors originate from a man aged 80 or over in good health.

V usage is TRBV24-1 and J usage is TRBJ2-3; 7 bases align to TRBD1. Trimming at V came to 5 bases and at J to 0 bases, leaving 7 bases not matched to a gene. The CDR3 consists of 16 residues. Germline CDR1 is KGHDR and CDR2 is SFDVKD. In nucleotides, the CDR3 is TGTGCCACCAGTGCTCTCGGGACAGACAGCACAGATACGCAGTATTTT. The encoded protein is CATSALGTDSTDTQYF.

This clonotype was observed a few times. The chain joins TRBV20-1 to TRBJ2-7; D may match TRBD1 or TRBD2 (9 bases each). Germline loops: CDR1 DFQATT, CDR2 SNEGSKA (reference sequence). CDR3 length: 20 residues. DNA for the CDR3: TGCAGGGGACAGGGACTAGCAGTAGGCCCCCGGCATGGGAGCTCCTACGAGCAGTACTTC. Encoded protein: CRGQGLAVGPRHGSSYEQYF.

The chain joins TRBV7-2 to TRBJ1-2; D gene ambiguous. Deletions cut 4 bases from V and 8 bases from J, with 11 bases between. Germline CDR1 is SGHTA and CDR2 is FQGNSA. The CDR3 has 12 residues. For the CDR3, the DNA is TGTGCCAGCAGCTCCGCTCTTGGGGGCTACACCTTC. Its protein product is CASSSALGGYTF.

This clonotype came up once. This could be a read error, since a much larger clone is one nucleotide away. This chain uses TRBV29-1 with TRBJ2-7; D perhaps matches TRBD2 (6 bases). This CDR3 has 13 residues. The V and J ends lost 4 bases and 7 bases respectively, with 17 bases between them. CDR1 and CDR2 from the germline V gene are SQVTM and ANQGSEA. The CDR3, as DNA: TGCAGCGTTGTCGCGGGATCCTACAATGAGCAGTACTTC. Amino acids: CSVVAGSYNEQYF.

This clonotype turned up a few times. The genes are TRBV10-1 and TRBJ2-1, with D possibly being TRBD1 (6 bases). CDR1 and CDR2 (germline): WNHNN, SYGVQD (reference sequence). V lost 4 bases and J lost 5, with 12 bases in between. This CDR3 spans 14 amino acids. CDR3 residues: CASSGRTVDNEQFF. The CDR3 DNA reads TGCGCCAGCAGTGGCCGGACAGTTGACAATGAGCAGTTCTTC.

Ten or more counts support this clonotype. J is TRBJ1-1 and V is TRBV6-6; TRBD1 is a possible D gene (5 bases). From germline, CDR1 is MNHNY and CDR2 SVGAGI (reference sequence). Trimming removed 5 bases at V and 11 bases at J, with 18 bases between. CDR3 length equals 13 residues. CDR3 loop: CASSKDKLEGAFF. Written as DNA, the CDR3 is TGTGCCAGCAGTAAGGACAAGCTTGAGGGGGCTTTCTTT.

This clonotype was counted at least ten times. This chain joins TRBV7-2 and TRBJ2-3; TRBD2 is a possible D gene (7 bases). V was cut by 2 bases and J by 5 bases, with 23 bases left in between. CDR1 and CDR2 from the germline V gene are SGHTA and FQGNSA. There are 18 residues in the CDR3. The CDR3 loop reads CASSLRPRGEGVRDTQYF. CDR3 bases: TGTGCCAGCAGCTTAAGGCCTAGGGGGGAGGGAGTGAGAGATACGCAGTATTTT.

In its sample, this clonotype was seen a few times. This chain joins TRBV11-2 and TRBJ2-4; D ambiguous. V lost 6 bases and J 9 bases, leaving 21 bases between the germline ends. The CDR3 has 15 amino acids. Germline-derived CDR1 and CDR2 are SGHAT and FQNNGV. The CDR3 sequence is CASSRVVGFQSIQYF. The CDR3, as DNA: TGTGCCAGCAGTAGAGTCGTTGGGTTTCAGAGCATTCAGTACTTC.

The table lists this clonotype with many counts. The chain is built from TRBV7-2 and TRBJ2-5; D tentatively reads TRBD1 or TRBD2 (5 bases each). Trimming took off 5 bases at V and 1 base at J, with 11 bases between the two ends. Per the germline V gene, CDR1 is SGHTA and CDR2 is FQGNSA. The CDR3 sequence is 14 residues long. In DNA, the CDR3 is TGTGCCAGCAGCCCCCGGGACGGCCAAGAGACCCAGTACTTC. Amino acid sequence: CASSPRDGQETQYF.

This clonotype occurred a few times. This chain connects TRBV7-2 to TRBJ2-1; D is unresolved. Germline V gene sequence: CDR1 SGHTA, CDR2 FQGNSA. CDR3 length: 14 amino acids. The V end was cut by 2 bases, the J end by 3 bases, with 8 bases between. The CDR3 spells CASSLIGNYNEQFF. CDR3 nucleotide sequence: TGTGCCAGCAGCTTAATAGGGAACTACAATGAGCAGTTCTTC.

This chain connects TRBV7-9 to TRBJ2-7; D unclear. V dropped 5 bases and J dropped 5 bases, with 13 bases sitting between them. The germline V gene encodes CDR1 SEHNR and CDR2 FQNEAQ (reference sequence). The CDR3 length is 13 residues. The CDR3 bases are TGTGCCAGCAGCCCTACCAAGAATCACGAGCAGTACTTC. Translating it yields CASSPTKNHEQYF.

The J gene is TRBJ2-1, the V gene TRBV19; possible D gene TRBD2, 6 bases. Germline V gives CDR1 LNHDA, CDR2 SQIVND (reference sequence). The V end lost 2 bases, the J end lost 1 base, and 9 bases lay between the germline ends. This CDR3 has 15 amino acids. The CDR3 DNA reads TGTGCCAGTAGTATAACTAGCAGTTCCTACAATGAGCAGTTCTTC. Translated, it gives CASSITSSSYNEQFF.

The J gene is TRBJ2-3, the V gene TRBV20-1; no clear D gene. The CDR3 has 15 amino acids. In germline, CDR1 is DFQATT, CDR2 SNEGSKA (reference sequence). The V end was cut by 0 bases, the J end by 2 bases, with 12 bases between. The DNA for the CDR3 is TGCAGTGCTAGAGATGGTTTCCGCGCCACAGATACGCAGTATTTT. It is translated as CSARDGFRATDTQYF.

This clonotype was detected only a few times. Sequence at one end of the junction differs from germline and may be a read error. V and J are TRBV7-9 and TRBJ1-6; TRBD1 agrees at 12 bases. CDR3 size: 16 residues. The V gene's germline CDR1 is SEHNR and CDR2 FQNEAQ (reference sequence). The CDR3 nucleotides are TGTGCCAGCAGAGTAGGCGGGACAGGGGGCAATTCACCCCCCCACTTT. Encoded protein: CASRVGGTGGNSPPHF. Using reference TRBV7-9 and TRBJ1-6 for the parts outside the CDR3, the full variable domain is DTGVSQNPRHKITKRGQNVTFRCDPISEHNRLYWYRQTLGQGPEFLTYFQNEAQLEKSRLLSDRFSAERPKGSFSTLEIQRTEQGDSAMYLCASRVGGTGGNSPPHFGNGTRLTVT.

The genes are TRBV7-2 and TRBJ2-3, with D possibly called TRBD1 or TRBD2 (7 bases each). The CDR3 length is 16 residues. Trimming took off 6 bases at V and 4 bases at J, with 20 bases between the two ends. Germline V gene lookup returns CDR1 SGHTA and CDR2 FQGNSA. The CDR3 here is CASSREGTVSADTQYF. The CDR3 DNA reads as TGTGCCAGCAGTAGGGAGGGGACAGTTAGCGCAGATACGCAGTATTTT.

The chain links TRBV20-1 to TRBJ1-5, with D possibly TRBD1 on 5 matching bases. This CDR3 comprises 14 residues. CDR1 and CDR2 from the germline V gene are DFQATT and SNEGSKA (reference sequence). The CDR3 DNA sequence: TGCCCTCTAGAAGTAAGGGGAAGTGTTCAGCCCCAGCATTTT. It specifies CPLEVRGSVQPQHF.

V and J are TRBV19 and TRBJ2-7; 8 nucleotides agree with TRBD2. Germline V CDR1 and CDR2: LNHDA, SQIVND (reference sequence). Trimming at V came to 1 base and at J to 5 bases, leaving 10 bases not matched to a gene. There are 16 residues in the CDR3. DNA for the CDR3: TGTGCCAGTAGTATAGTCGGAATTAGCGGGACTCACGAGCAGTACTTC. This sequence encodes CASSIVGISGTHEQYF.

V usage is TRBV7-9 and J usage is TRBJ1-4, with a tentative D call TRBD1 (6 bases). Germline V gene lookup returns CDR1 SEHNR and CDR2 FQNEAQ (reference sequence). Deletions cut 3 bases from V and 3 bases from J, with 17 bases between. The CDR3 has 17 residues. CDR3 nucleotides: TGTGCCAGCAGCTTCGGCGAGGGGGGCTCCGCTAATGAAAAACTGTTTTTT. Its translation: CASSFGEGGSANEKLFF. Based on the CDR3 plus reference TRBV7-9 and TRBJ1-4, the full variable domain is DTGVSQNPRHKITKRGQNVTFRCDPISEHNRLYWYRQTLGQGPEFLTYFQNEAQLEKSRLLSDRFSAERPKGSFSTLEIQRTEQGDSAMYLCASSFGEGGSANEKLFFGSGTQLSVL.

The CDR3 DNA sequence: TGTGCCAGCAGTTACCCTGCGGGGTCCCCACCAAGCACAGATACGCAGTATTTT. The encoded protein is CASSYPAGSPPSTDTQYF. This chain uses TRBV6-2 or TRBV6-3 with TRBJ2-3; possibly TRBD2 for D (6 bases). CDR1 and CDR2 (germline): MNHEY, SVGEGT. The CDR3 spans 18 residues. Trimming removed 2 bases from V and 0 bases from J, with 18 bases in between.

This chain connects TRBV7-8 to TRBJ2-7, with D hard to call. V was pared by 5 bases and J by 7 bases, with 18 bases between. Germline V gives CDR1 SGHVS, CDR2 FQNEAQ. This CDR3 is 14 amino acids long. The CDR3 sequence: CASSRSGGYNEQYF. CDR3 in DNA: TGTGCCAGCAGCCGATCCGGTGGATACAATGAGCAGTACTTC.

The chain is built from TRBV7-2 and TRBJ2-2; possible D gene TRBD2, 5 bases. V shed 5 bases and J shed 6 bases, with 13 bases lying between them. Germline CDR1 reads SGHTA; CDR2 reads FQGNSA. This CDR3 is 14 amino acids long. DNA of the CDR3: TGTGCCAGCAGCGCAGACTACAGCTCCGGGGAGCTGTTTTTT. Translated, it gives CASSADYSSGELFF.

The CDR3 spells CASSFRPTRTVPDRGEQYF. The CDR3 DNA follows: TGTGCCAGCAGCTTCAGGCCTACACGGACAGTCCCGGACCGGGGCGAGCAGTACTTC. The chain links TRBV5-4 to TRBJ2-7; tentatively, D is TRBD1 (6 bases). CDR3 length equals 19 residues. CDR1 is SGHNT, CDR2 YYREEE, per germline (reference sequence). Trimming cost V 2 bases and J 6 bases, with 30 bases left between them. Full variable domain (missing parts from reference TRBV5-4 and TRBJ2-7): ETGVTQSPTHLIKTRGQQVTLRCSSQSGHNTVSWYQQALGQGPQFIFQYYREEENGRGNFPPRFSGLQFPNYSSELNVNALELDDSALYLCASSFRPTRTVPDRGEQYFGPGTRLTVT.

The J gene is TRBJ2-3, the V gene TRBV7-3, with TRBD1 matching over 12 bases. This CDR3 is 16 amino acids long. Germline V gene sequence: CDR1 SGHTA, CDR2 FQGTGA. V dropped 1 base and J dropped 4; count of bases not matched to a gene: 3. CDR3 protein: CASSLIGTGGSDTQYF. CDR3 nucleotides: TGTGCCAGCAGCTTAATTGGGACAGGGGGCTCAGATACGCAGTATTTT.

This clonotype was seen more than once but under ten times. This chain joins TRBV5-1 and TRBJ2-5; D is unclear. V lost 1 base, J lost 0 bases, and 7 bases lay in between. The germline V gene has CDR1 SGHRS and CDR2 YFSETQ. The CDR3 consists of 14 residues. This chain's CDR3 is CASSLYGDQETQYF. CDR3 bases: TGCGCCAGCAGCTTGTACGGCGACCAAGAGACCCAGTACTTC.

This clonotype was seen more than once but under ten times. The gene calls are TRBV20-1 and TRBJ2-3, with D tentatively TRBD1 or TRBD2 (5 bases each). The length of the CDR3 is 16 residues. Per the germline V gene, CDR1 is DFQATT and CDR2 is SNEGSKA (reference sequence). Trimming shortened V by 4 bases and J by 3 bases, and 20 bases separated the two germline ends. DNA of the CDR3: TGCAGTGCTACGACTACCGGGACGCCTATTACAGATACGCAGTATTTT. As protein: CSATTTGTPITDTQYF.

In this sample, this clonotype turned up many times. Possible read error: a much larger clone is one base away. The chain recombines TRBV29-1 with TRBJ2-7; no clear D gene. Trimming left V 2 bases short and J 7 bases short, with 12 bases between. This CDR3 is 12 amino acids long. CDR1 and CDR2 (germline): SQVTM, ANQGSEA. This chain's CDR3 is CSVEYSSNEQYF. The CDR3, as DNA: TGCAGCGTTGAATATAGCTCCAATGAGCAGTACTTC.